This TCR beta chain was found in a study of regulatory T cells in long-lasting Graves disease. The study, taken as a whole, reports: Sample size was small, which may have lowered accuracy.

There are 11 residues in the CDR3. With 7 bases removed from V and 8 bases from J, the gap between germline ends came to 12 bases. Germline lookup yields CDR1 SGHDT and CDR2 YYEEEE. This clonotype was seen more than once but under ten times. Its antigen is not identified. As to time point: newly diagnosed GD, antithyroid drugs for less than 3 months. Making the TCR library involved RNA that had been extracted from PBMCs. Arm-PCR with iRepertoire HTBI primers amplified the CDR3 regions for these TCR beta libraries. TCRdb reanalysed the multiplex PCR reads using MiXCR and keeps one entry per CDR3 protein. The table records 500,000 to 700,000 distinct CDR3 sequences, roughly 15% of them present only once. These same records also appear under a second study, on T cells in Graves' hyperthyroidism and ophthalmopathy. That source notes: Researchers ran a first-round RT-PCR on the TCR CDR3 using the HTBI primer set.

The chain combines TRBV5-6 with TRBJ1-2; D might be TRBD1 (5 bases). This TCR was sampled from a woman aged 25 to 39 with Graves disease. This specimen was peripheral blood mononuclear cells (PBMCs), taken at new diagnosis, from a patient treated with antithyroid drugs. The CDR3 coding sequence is TGTGCCAGCGGAATACAGGACGGCTACACCTTC. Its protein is CASGIQDGYTF. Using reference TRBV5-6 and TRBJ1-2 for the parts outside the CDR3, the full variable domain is DAGVTQSPTHLIKTRGQQVTLRCSPKSGHDTVSWYQQALGQGPQFIFQYYEEEERQRGNFPDRFSGHQFPNYSSELNVNALLLGDSALYLCASGIQDGYTFGSGTRLTVV.